This entry features one TCR beta chain sequence. Its matching antigen is unknown. The repertoire was sequenced with immunoSEQ multiplex PCR; TCRdb's copy has only in-frame clones and lacks some. This repertoire shows tens of thousands of clones, roughly 93% found once; its top ten account for roughly 1.2%. The data are from a study of a mutant IDH1 vaccine in newly diagnosed glioma. About the research overall: Among treated patients, about 60% were male and about 40% female, and mean age was 40.4 years. Beforehand, treatment had been radiotherapy, temozolomide, or both; the majority received both. Notes on the study in general: Whatever changes occurred in top peripheral T cell clonotypes seemed unrelated to pseudoprogression.

Sample time point: baseline, week 1 (first vaccination visit). Treatment of the sample: pre-vaccination baseline after standard-of-care therapy. The V segment lost 3 bases and the J segment 2 bases; nucleotides outside the gene matches: 8. CDR1 is SGHVS, CDR2 FQNEAQ, per germline. CDR3 length: 17 amino acids. The chain links TRBV7-8 to TRBJ2-1, with TRBD2 identical over 9 bases. The sequence derives from a man aged 35 to 55 with glioma. The material was PBMCs, obtained from a glioma patient treated with radiotherapy, temozolomide or both. CDR3 amino acids: CASSLTLAGGTYNEQFF. The CDR3 DNA reads as TGTGCCAGCAGCTTGACCCTTGCGGGGGGGACCTACAATGAGCAGTTCTTC.